The next 13 T cell receptor beta chains were all read from a single sample in a study of vaccination and CD4 T cells after COVID-19. Oncomine TCR Beta short-read sequencing was applied to DNA from cultured CD4+ T cells. TCRdb passed the PCR reads through MiXCR, listing each CDR3 protein once. The data contain fewer than 30,000 distinct CDR3 sequences, 25% to 35% of them singletons. As to time point: late sampling 161 to 241 days after vaccination in a few convalescent patients. The treatment here: approximately 10-day PBMC culture with coronavirus spike peptide pools or control peptides (ViraFEST assay). Antigens of these TCRs are unknown. The specimen was CD4+ T cells from blood, cultured in vitro, collected about 7 months after SARS-CoV-2 vaccination. Source of these receptors: a human donor who had recovered from COVID-19.

The sample holds a few counts of this clonotype. This chain links TRBV10-3 with TRBJ2-7, with 7 bases lining up with TRBD1. After removal of 7 bases from V and 0 bases from J, the junction contained 6 bases not matched to a gene. CDR1 ENHRY and CDR2 SYGVKD come from the germline V gene. The length of the CDR3 is 14 residues. The DNA of the CDR3 is TGTGCCATCACCAGGACAGGTCTCTCCTACGAGCAGTACTTC. The encoded protein is CAITRTGLSYEQYF.

The rearrangement links TRBV7-9 to TRBJ2-3; 10 nucleotides align to TRBD2. V lost 5 bases, J lost 5 bases, and 10 bases stayed unmatched. The CDR3 contains 16 residues. The germline gives CDR1 SEHNR, CDR2 FQNEAQ (reference sequence). CDR3 residues: CASSERSGRAGDTQYF. Here the CDR3 DNA reads TGTGCCAGCAGCGAGAGGAGCGGGAGGGCCGGAGATACGCAGTATTTT.

The CDR3 protein is CASSGVFRAPTRGETQYF. The DNA for the CDR3 is TGTGCCAGCAGTGGGGTCTTCCGGGCCCCGACTAGGGGTGAGACCCAGTACTTC. This chain uses TRBV28 with TRBJ2-5; D might be TRBD2 (6 bases). In germline, CDR1 is MDHEN, CDR2 SYDVKM. V was pared by 5 bases and J by 5 bases, with 27 bases between. CDR3 length equals 18 residues.

The chain combines TRBV19 with TRBJ2-5; D gene ambiguous. Germline CDR1 reads LNHDA; CDR2 reads SQIVND (reference sequence). Trimming removed 4 bases from V and 1 base from J, with 13 bases in between. CDR3 length: 15 residues. In DNA, the CDR3 is TGTGCCAGTAGTACTACGAGAGGAACCCAAGAGACCCAGTACTTC. Its translation is CASSTTRGTQETQYF.

This chain links TRBV10-2 with TRBJ2-5; D not certain. Germline V gives CDR1 WSHSY, CDR2 SAAADI. Trimming pared 2 bases from V and 2 bases from J, leaving 6 bases between. This CDR3 is built from 13 residues. The CDR3 reads CASSEPGQETQYF. The CDR3 DNA follows: TGCGCCAGCAGTGAGCCTGGACAAGAGACCCAGTACTTC.

V is TRBV19 and J is TRBJ2-7; TRBD1 matches 7 bases. Germline lookup yields CDR1 LNHDA and CDR2 SQIVND (reference sequence). With 3 bases clipped from V and 2 bases from J, the junction kept 4 bases outside the gene matches. The CDR3 is 14 amino acids. CDR3 protein: CASSINRGPYEQYF. As DNA, the CDR3 is TGTGCCAGTAGTATCAACAGGGGACCCTACGAGCAGTACTTC.

The chain combines TRBV10-3 with TRBJ1-1, with D possibly TRBD1 on 5 matching bases. V was clipped by 8 bases and J by 6 bases, with 13 bases between them. Germline V lookup: CDR1 ENHRY, CDR2 SYGVKD. The CDR3 totals 12 residues. For the CDR3, the DNA is TGTGCCATCTCCGGACAAGGCGCTGAAGCTTTCTTT. Translated, it gives CAISGQGAEAFF.

The chain links TRBV25-1 to TRBJ2-1; D ambiguous. This CDR3 has 14 amino acids. V was cut by 6 bases and J by 4 bases, with 13 bases left in between. Germline lookup yields CDR1 MGHDK and CDR2 SYGVNS. The CDR3 DNA reads as TGTGCCAGCAGAGACCCACTACCGTACAATGAGCAGTTCTTC. It codes for CASRDPLPYNEQFF.

J is TRBJ2-6 and V is TRBV19; D is unclear. Germline lookup yields CDR1 LNHDA and CDR2 SQIVND (reference sequence). The length of the CDR3 is 15 residues. The germline V and J ends were trimmed by 7 bases and 1 base, with 11 bases remaining between them. The CDR3 sequence: CASITWSSGANVLTF. In nucleotides, the CDR3 is TGTGCCAGTATAACGTGGAGTTCTGGGGCCAACGTCCTGACTTTC. The full variable domain, completed using reference TRBV19 and TRBJ2-6, is DGGITQSPKYLFRKEGQNVTLSCEQNLNHDAMYWYRQDPGQGLRLIYYSQIVNDFQKGDIAEGYSVSREKKESFPLTVTSAQKNPTAFYLCASITWSSGANVLTFGAGSRLTVL.

The chain employs TRBV20-1 and TRBJ2-5, with 7 bases lining up with TRBD1. There are 16 residues in the CDR3. Unmatched junction bases numbered 11, after V lost 0 bases and J lost 4 bases. The germline V gene encodes CDR1 DFQATT and CDR2 SNEGSKA (reference sequence). The CDR3, as DNA: TGCAGTGCTAGAGAACTCTACTTGACAGGGCTAGAGACCCAGTACTTC. Amino acid sequence: CSARELYLTGLETQYF.

This clonotype was detected only a few times. V is TRBV7-2 and J is TRBJ2-7, with 8 bases fitting TRBD2. The V segment lost 5 bases and the J segment 4 bases; nucleotides outside the gene matches: 13. CDR1 is SGHTA, CDR2 FQGNSA, per germline. The CDR3 covers 16 residues. The chain's CDR3 is CASSQLSGSGVYEQYF. CDR3 bases: TGTGCCAGCAGCCAACTGAGCGGGAGCGGGGTTTACGAGCAGTACTTC. The variable domain in full, with the rest retrieved from reference TRBV7-2 and TRBJ2-7, is GAGVSQSPSNKVTEKGKDVELRCDPISGHTALYWYRQSLGQGLEFLIYFQGNSAPDKSGLPSDRFSAERTGGSVSTLTIQRTQQEDSAVYLCASSQLSGSGVYEQYFGPGTRLTVT.

The chain has TRBV12-3 or TRBV12-4 and TRBJ1-6; D is uncertain. Trimming shortened V by 3 bases and J by 6 bases, and 12 bases separated the two germline ends. This CDR3 has 15 residues. CDR3 sequence reads: CASSFLRGTNSPLHF. The CDR3 coding sequence is TGTGCCAGCAGTTTTCTACGGGGAACTAATTCACCCCTCCACTTT.

This clonotype is deemed medium-sized. The V and J genes are TRBV20-1 and TRBJ1-2; D possibly corresponds to TRBD1 (6 bases). Germline V gene data show CDR1 as DFQATT and CDR2 as SNEGSKA (reference sequence). This CDR3 is built from 13 residues. Trimming left V 3 bases short and J 4 bases short, with 12 bases between. This chain's CDR3 is CSASLVRGYGYTF. CDR3 in DNA: TGCAGTGCTAGTCTCGTCAGGGGCTATGGCTACACCTTC.